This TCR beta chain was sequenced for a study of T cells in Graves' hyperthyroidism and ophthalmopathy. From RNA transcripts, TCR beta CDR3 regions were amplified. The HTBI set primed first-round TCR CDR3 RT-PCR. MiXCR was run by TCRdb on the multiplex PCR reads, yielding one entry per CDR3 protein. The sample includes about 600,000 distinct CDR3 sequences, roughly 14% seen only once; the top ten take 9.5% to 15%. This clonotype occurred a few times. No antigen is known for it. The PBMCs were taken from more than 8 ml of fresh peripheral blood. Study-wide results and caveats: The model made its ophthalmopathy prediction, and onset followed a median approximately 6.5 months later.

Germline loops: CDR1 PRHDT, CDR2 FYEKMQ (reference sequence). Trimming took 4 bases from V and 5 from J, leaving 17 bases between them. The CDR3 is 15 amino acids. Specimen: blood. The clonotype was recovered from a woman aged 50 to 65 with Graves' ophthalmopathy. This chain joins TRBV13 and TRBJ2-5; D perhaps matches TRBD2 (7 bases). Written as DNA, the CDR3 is TGTGCCAGCAGCTCGATGGGGGGGCGCAAGGAGACCCAGTACTTC. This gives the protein CASSSMGGRKETQYF. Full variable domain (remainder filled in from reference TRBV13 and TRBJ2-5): AAGVIQSPRHLIKEKRETATLKCYPIPRHDTVYWYQQGPGQDPQFLISFYEKMQSDKGSIPDRFSAQQFSDYHSELNMSSLELGDSALYFCASSSMGGRKETQYFGPGTRLLVL.